Listed here are 17 T cell receptor beta chains from one sample, sequenced in a study of T cells after yellow fever vaccination. TCRdb used MiXCR to reprocess the 5' RACE reads, holding one entry per CDR3 protein. The table lists about 53,000 distinct CDR3 sequences, around 7% of them singletons. Sequencing used CD8+ T cells sorted from PBMCs, obtained on the day of the first yellow fever vaccination. The receptors derive from a man between 18 and 29 years old who received the YFV17D yellow fever vaccine.

A few counts support this clonotype. V and J are TRBV4-1 and TRBJ1-3, with 8 nucleotides matching TRBD1. Germline V gene data show CDR1 as MGHRA and CDR2 as YSYEKL. The CDR3 loop spans 17 amino acids. With V trimmed by 1 base and J by 2 bases, 7 bases remained unmatched. The CDR3 spells CASSQVIYRGTGNTIYF. The DNA for the CDR3 is TGCGCCAGCAGCCAAGTGATATACAGGGGGACTGGAAACACCATATATTTT.

This clonotype was detected only a few times. The chain links TRBV4-3 to TRBJ2-3; TRBD2 is a possible D gene (6 bases). The CDR3 is 14 amino acids. Per germline, CDR1 LGHNA and CDR2 YSLEER. V lost 1 base and J lost 1, with 6 bases in between. DNA of the CDR3: TGCGCCAGCAGCCAAGCGGGGGGCACAGATACGCAGTATTTT. Its protein is CASSQAGGTDTQYF.

In its sample, this clonotype was seen many times. The chain carries TRBV6-5 and TRBJ2-1; TRBD2 is a possible D gene (6 bases). The V end was cut by 0 bases, the J end by 12 bases, with 12 bases between. The CDR3 totals 13 residues. The V gene's germline CDR1 is MNHEY and CDR2 SVGAGI. The CDR3 sequence is CASSYSNVEGQFF. The CDR3, as DNA: TGTGCCAGCAGTTACTCGAATGTGGAGGGGCAGTTCTTC.

This clonotype was detected only a few times. This chain links TRBV5-1 with TRBJ2-1; maybe TRBD1 (5 bases). Germline loops: CDR1 SGHRS, CDR2 YFSETQ. The CDR3 covers 14 residues. With 3 bases removed from V and 5 bases from J, the gap between germline ends came to 12 bases. CDR3 nucleotides: TGCGCCAGCAGCTACTACCGACAGAACAATGAGCAGTTCTTC. It encodes CASSYYRQNNEQFF.

V and J are TRBV5-4 and TRBJ1-6; TRBD1 might be the D (6 bases). Germline CDR1 is SGHNT and CDR2 is YYREEE (reference sequence). V was pared by 4 bases and J by 7 bases, with 15 bases between. This CDR3 has 15 residues. The CDR3 region has the DNA TGTGCCAGCAGCCCAACTCAGGGGAGGAATTCACCCCTCCACTTT. Amino acids: CASSPTQGRNSPLHF.

The table lists this clonotype with many counts. The rearrangement joins TRBV24-1 to TRBJ2-2, with D hard to call. V was shortened by 4 bases and J by 4 bases, with 9 bases between the two germline ends. The CDR3 has 14 residues. Germline CDR1 reads KGHDR; CDR2 reads SFDVKD. The chain's CDR3 is CATSEYRGTGELFF. In nucleotides, the CDR3 is TGTGCCACCAGTGAGTACAGAGGCACCGGGGAGCTGTTTTTT.

This clonotype was picked up a small number of times. The rearrangement joins TRBV6-2 or TRBV6-3 to TRBJ1-6; D gene ambiguous. The CDR3 contains 12 residues. Trimming stripped 6 bases from V and 9 bases from J, with 9 bases between. CDR1 and CDR2 from the germline V gene are MNHEY and SVGEGT. The CDR3 protein is CASSNRFSPLHF. In DNA, the CDR3 is TGTGCCAGCAGCAACAGATTTTCACCCCTCCACTTT.

The chain uses TRBV3-1 and TRBJ1-4; 8 bases are shared with TRBD1. The CDR3 loop spans 16 amino acids. The germline V gene encodes CDR1 LGHDT and CDR2 YNNKEL (reference sequence). V lost 1 base and J lost 6; bases outside the gene matches: 7. CDR3 residues: CASSQVVDRGDEKLFF. The DNA for the CDR3 is TGTGCCAGCAGCCAAGTAGTCGACAGGGGAGATGAAAAACTGTTTTTT.

The V and J genes are TRBV20-1 and TRBJ1-2; 8 bases agree with TRBD1. The CDR3 sequence is 14 residues long. The germline V gene encodes CDR1 DFQATT and CDR2 SNEGSKA (reference sequence). Trimming cost V 2 bases and J 5 bases; bases outside gene matches: 7. CDR3 sequence reads: CSARQGASRYGYTF. CDR3 DNA: TGCAGTGCTAGACAGGGGGCGAGTCGGTATGGCTACACCTTC.

This clonotype occurred many times. The chain couples TRBV4-3 to TRBJ2-1, with D tentatively TRBD1 or TRBD2 (5 bases each). Trimming left V 3 bases short and J 9 bases short, with 15 bases between. CDR3 length: 14 amino acids. Per the germline V gene, CDR1 is LGHNA and CDR2 is YSLEER. The CDR3 sequence: CASSHPGRLSEQFF. CDR3 DNA: TGCGCCAGCAGCCATCCGGGGCGTTTGAGTGAGCAGTTCTTC.

This clonotype has ten or more counts. The V gene is TRBV11-2, the J gene TRBJ2-4; 9 nucleotides align to TRBD2. CDR1 and CDR2 from the germline V gene are SGHAT and FQNNGV. The CDR3 has 21 amino acids. J lost 0 bases, V lost 1 base, and 16 bases had no gene match. Here the CDR3 DNA reads TGTGCCAGCAGCTTAGTATCTCGTCTAGCGGGGACCTACCTAGCCAAAAACATTCAGTACTTC. This encodes CASSLVSRLAGTYLAKNIQYF.

This clonotype was counted many times. The chain links TRBV13 to TRBJ1-2; no reliable D call. CDR3 size: 15 residues. Trimming cost V 2 bases and J 2 bases, with 12 bases left between them. Germline assignment: CDR1 PRHDT and CDR2 FYEKMQ (reference sequence). The CDR3 loop is CASSLIRAINYGYTF. The CDR3, as DNA: TGTGCCAGCAGCTTAATTCGGGCCATAAACTATGGCTACACCTTC.

The chain joins TRBV23-1 to TRBJ1-5; 7 nucleotides match TRBD1. TRBV23-1 is placed among ORFs of uncertain function. CDR3 length equals 15 residues. V shed 2 bases, J shed 1 base, and the junction held 2 bases outside the gene matches. The CDR3 spells CASSQGTESNQPQHF. As DNA, the CDR3 is TGCGCCAGCAGTCAAGGGACAGAGAGCAATCAGCCCCAGCATTTT.

This sequence joins TRBV4-1 and TRBJ1-6, with D possibly matching TRBD1 (5 bases). V was pared by 1 base and J by 5 bases, with 9 bases between. Germline lookup yields CDR1 MGHRA and CDR2 YSYEKL. This CDR3 region has 15 residues. Here the CDR3 reads CASSQAAGNNSPLHF. In DNA, the CDR3 is TGCGCCAGCAGCCAAGCGGCAGGGAATAATTCACCCCTCCACTTT.

This clonotype was detected only once. The rearrangement links TRBV20-1 to TRBJ2-5; D not resolved. The germline CDR1 and CDR2 sequences are DFQATT and SNEGSKA (reference sequence). V dropped 1 base and J dropped 5 bases, with 8 bases sitting between them. The CDR3 covers 12 residues. The CDR3 sequence is CSARVGLETQYF. CDR3 nucleotide sequence: TGCAGTGCTAGAGTGGGTTTGGAGACCCAGTACTTC.

Worth noting for this clonotype: One base away lies a much larger clone, so this may be a sequencing read error. CDR3 protein: CASSFSYRGLRGELFF. DNA of the CDR3: TGTGCCAGCAGCTTCTCGTACAGGGGGCTAAGAGGGGAGCTGTTTTTT. This sequence joins TRBV7-9 and TRBJ2-2; 9 bases align to TRBD1. Germline CDR1 reads SEHNR; CDR2 reads FQNEAQ (reference sequence). This CDR3 spans 16 amino acids. Germline trimming cut 3 bases from V and 8 bases from J; bases unmatched to any gene: 10.

This clonotype was recorded many times. The J gene is TRBJ2-5, the V gene TRBV25-1; D is possibly TRBD1 or TRBD2 (5 bases each). The CDR3 loop spans 15 amino acids. The V end lost 1 base, the J end lost 4 bases, and 13 bases lay between the germline ends. Germline CDR1 reads MGHDK; CDR2 reads SYGVNS. The CDR3 sequence is CASSELRGVRETQYF. The CDR3 region has the DNA TGTGCCAGCAGTGAATTAAGAGGGGTGAGAGAGACCCAGTACTTC.